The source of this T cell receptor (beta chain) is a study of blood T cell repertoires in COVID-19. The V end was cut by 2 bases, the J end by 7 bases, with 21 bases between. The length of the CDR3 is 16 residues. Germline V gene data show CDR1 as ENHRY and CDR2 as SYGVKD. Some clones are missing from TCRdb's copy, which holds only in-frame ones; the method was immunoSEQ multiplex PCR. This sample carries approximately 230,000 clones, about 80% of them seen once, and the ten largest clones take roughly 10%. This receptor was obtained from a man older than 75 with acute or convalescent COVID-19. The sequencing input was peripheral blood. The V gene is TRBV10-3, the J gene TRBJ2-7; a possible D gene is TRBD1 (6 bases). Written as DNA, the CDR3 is TGTGCCATCAGTGAGCATAAGGGCAGGGGACCGGGGGAGCAGTACTTC. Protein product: CAISEHKGRGPGEQYF.